This entry concerns a single T cell receptor beta chain. The source of the sample is a study of blood T cell repertoires in COVID-19. This CDR3 comprises 15 residues. Deletions cut 0 bases from V and 5 bases from J, with 14 bases between. The germline gives CDR1 SGDLS, CDR2 YYNGEE. The cohort comprised adults aged about 18 to 90 years residing in approximately 25 US areas. Which cohort a participant joined came from the clinical history participants gave. Two negative PCRs, clearance, or symptom resolution had been documented for recovered Cohort 3 donors. Original processing notes: Reference gene primer amplification gave estimated nucleated cell counts. Only in-frame clones appear in the TCRdb table, and some are missing; sequencing was by immunoSEQ multiplex PCR. The V and J calls and clone size are taken from that table; D and trimming were inferred from the DNA. The sample includes some 510,000 clones, 85% to 90% of them seen just once.

The specimen sequenced was PBMCs or T cells enriched from blood (not recorded which). The receptor was isolated from a woman aged 40 to 50 who had recovered from COVID-19. The gene calls are TRBV9 and TRBJ2-5, with a weak D call TRBD1 (5 bases). Written as DNA, the CDR3 is TGTGCCAGCAGCGTAGGGGTTGGGGCGGTGGAGACCCAGTACTTC. Translated: CASSVGVGAVETQYF.